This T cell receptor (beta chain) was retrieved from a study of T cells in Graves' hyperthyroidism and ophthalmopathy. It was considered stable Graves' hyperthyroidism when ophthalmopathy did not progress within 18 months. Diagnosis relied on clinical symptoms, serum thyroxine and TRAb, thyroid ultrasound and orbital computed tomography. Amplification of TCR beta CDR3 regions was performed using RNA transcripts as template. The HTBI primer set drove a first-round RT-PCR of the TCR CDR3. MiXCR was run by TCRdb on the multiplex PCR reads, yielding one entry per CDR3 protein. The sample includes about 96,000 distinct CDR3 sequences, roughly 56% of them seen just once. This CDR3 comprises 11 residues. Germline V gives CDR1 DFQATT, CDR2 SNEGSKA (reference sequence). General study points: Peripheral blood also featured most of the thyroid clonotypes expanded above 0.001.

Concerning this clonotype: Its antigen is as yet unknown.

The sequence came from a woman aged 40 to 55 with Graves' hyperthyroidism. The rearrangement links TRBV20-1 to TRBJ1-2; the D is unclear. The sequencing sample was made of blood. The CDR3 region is CSSPKDYGYTF. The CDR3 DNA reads TGCAGCTCACCAAAGGACTATGGCTACACCTTC.